This passage covers 8 T cell receptor beta chains from one sample sequenced in a study of blood T cell repertoires in COVID-19. Sequencing was performed with immunoSEQ multiplex PCR; in TCRdb, only in-frame clones are kept and a portion is missing. This table has about 130,000 clones, around four fifths appearing once. Sequencing was performed on peripheral blood. The receptors originated from a man in his fifties or sixties with acute or convalescent COVID-19.

V is TRBV2 and J is TRBJ1-5; TRBD1 aligns across 9 bases. The ends lost 7 bases at V and 9 bases at J; junction bases unmatched: 7. CDR1 SNHLY and CDR2 FYNNEI come from the germline V gene. CDR3 length: 13 amino acids. The CDR3 DNA follows: TGTGCCAGCATGGAACAGGGGGCAATGCCCCAGCATTTT. Encoded protein: CASMEQGAMPQHF.

Only a few counts were recorded for this clone. The V call is TRBV29-1, the J call TRBJ1-1, with TRBD1 matching 8 bases. The CDR3 spans 14 residues. The junction had 11 bases not matched to a gene; V was cut back by 6 bases and J by 5 bases. Germline V gene sequence: CDR1 SQVTM, CDR2 ANQGSEA. CDR3 region: CSVRRTGPETEAFF. DNA of the CDR3: TGCAGCGTCAGAAGGACAGGGCCCGAGACTGAAGCTTTCTTT.

This clone showed up just once. The chain has TRBV4-1 and TRBJ1-1, with D possibly being TRBD1 (6 bases). The ends were cut back, 0 bases at V and 10 bases at J, with 12 bases in the middle. The CDR3 is 13 amino acids. CDR1 MGHRA and CDR2 YSYEKL come from the germline V gene. CDR3 DNA sequence: TGCGCCAGCAGCCAAGACGTATCAGGGGTAGCTTTCTTT. It is translated as CASSQDVSGVAFF.

The chain uses TRBV3-1 (or the pseudogene TRBV3-2) and TRBJ1-2; 7 bases fit TRBD1. The CDR3 totals 12 residues. Per the germline V gene, CDR1 is LGHDT and CDR2 is YNNKEL (reference sequence). J gave up 5 bases and V 3 bases, and 0 bases lay outside the gene matches. CDR3 sequence: CASSQGQYGYTF. CDR3 DNA: TGTGCCAGCAGCCAGGGACAGTATGGCTACACCTTC.

This chain connects TRBV12-3 or TRBV12-4 to TRBJ2-7; D is perhaps TRBD1 (5 bases). Trimming removed 3 bases at V and 7 bases at J, with 13 bases between. The CDR3 runs to 13 residues. The CDR3 nucleotides are TGTGCCAGCAGTTTGGCAGGGCTGGTGGAGCAGTACTTC. It is translated as CASSLAGLVEQYF.

The V call is TRBV18, the J call TRBJ2-7; 7 bases are shared with TRBD2. From germline, CDR1 is KGHSH and CDR2 LQKENI. V shed 3 bases, J shed 3 bases, and the junction held 8 bases outside the gene matches. CDR3 size: 15 residues. As DNA, the CDR3 is TGTGCCAGCTCACCGGCCGGGACTAAGGACTACGAGCAGTACTTC. Amino acids: CASSPAGTKDYEQYF.

The chain carries TRBV30 and TRBJ1-2, with TRBD1 matching 7 bases. Per germline, CDR1 GTSNPN and CDR2 SVGIG (reference sequence). The length of the CDR3 is 16 residues. V was pared by 0 bases and J by 3 bases, with 10 bases of the junction left unmatched. Here the CDR3 reads CAWSVRRQGVDYGYTF. CDR3 nucleotide sequence: TGTGCCTGGAGTGTACGGAGACAGGGAGTCGACTATGGCTACACCTTC.

This clone showed up just once. The chain combines TRBV14 with TRBJ2-7, with 11 bases lining up with TRBD2. The V segment lost 3 bases and the J segment 0 bases; nucleotides outside the gene matches: 13. The CDR3 is 19 residues long. CDR1 and CDR2 (germline): SGHDN, FVKESK. CDR3 sequence: CASSHRTGSGTSGSYEQYF. DNA for the CDR3: TGTGCCAGCAGCCACCGGACAGGTTCCGGGACTAGCGGCTCCTACGAGCAGTACTTC. The complete variable domain, with remaining parts taken from reference TRBV14 and TRBJ2-7, reads EAGVTQFPSHSVIEKGQTVTLRCDPISGHDNLYWYRRVMGKEIKFLLHFVKESKQDESGMPNNRFLAERTGGTYSTLKVQPAELEDSGVYFCASSHRTGSGTSGSYEQYFGPGTRLTVT.